The T cell receptor (beta chain) described here comes from a study of follicular helper T cells after annual influenza vaccination. V lost 4 bases and J 9 bases, leaving 14 bases between the germline ends. CDR1 and CDR2 from the germline V gene are WNHNN and SYGVQD (reference sequence). This CDR3 is 13 amino acids long. The assay was immunoSEQ multiplex PCR, and TCRdb's table has in-frame clones only and misses some. The sample consists of approximately 11,000 clones, 82% of them appearing once. Turning to this clone: Its target is unknown.

Notes on the study in general: Successive annual vaccinations recalled a recurrent oligoclonal ICOS+CD38+ cTfh response with influenza-specific clonotypes. ICOS+CD38+ cTfh clonality change tracked circulating plasmablast frequency change.

Excluded were substance abuse, HIV/AIDS, active cancer, immunomodulatory drugs and active illness. Blood volume per time point ranged from about 35 to 100 mL. The sample was CXCR5- memory CD4+ T cells sorted from blood, taken 6 weeks after influenza vaccination. The V and J genes are TRBV10-1 and TRBJ2-3; weak D call: TRBD2 (6 bases). The receptor comes from an adult who received the influenza vaccine. CDR3 bases: TGCGCCAGCAGTGGACGTAGCGGTATCACGCAGTATTTT. It specifies CASSGRSGITQYF.